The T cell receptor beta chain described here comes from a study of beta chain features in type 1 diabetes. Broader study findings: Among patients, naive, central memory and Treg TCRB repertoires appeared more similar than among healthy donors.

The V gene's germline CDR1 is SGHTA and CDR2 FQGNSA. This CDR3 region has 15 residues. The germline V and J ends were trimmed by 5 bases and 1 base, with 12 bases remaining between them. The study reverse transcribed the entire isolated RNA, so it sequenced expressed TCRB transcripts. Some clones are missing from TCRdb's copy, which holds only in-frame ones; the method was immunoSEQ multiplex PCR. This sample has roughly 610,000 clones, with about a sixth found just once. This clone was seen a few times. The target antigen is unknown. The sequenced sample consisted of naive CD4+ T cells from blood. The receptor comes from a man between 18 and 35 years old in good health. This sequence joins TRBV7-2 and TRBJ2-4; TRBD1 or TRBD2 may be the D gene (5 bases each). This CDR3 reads CASSQPGPAKNIQYF. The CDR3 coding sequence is TGTGCCAGCAGCCAACCGGGACCCGCCAAAAACATTCAGTACTTC.